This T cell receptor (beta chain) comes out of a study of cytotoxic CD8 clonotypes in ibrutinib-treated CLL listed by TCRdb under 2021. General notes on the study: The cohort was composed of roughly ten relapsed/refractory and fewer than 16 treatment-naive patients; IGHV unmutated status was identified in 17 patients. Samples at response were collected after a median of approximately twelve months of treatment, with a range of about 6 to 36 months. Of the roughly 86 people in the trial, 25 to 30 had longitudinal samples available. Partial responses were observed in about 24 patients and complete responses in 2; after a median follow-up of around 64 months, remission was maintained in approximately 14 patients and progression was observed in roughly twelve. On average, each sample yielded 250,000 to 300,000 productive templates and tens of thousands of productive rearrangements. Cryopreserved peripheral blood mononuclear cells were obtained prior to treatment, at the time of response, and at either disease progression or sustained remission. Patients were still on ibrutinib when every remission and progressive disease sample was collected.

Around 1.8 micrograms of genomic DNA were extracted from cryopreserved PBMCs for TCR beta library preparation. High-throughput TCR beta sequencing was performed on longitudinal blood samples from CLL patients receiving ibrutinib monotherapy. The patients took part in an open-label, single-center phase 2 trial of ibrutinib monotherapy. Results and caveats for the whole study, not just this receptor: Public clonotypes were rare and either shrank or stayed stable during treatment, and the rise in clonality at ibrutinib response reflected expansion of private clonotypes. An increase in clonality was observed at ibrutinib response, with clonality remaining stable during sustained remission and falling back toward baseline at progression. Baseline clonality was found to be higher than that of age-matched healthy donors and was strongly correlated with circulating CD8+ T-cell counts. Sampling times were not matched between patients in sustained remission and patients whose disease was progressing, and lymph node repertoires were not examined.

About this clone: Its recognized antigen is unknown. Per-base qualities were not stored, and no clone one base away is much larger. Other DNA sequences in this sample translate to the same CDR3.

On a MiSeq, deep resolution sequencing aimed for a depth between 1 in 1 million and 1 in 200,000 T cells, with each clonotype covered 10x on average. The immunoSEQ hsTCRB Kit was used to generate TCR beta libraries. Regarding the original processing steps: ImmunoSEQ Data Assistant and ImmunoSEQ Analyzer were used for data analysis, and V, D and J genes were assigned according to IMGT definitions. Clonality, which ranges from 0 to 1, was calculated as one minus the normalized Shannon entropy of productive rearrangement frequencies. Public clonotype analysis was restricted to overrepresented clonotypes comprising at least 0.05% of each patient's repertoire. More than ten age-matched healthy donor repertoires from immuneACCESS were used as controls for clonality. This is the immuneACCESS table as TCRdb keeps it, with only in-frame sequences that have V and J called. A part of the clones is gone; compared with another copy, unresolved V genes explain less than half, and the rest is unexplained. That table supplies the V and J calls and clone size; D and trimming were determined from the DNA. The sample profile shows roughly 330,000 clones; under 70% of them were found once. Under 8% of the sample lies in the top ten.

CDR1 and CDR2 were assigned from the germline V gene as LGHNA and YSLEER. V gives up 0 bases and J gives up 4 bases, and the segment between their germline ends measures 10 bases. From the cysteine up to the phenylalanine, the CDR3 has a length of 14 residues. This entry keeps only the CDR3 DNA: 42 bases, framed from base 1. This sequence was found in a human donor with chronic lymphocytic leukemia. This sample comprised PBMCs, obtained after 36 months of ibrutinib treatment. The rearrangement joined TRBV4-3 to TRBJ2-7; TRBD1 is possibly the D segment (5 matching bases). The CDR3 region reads CASSQEARAYEQYF. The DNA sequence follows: TGCGCCAGCAGCCAAGAGGCCAGGGCGTACGAGCAGTACTTC.